This entry features one T cell receptor beta chain sequence. Its antigen is not known. This CDR3 spans 13 amino acids. The germline V gene encodes CDR1 GTSNPN and CDR2 SVGIG (reference sequence). V was clipped by 4 bases and J by 7 bases, with 13 bases between them. The data belong to a study of T cell responses to AZD1222 COVID-19 vaccine. Study conclusions and caveats: Donors were mostly white British, more females; clonal diversity possibly underestimated. Repertoire samples came only from after the peak T cell response. Of spike-specific TCRs, nearly half reportedly target regions left unmutated in variants.

Assay: immunoSEQ multiplex PCR; the TCRdb copy retains only in-frame clones and omits some. Of around 110,000 clones listed, approximately 93% are singletons. The source material was peripheral blood, sampled on day 0 of AZD1222 vaccination. The rearrangement uses TRBV30 and TRBJ1-4, with D unresolved. The receptor was isolated from an adult in good health. In DNA form, the CDR3 reads TGTGCCTGGAACCCGGGGAGGAGTGAAAAACTGTTTTTT. Its protein product is CAWNPGRSEKLFF.